This record concerns one T cell receptor beta chain sequence. Per the study methods: Scientists estimated how many nucleated cells there were by amplifying reference gene primers. Generated by immunoSEQ multiplex PCR, the TCRdb table keeps only in-frame clones and is missing some. Clone size and V and J calls were adopted from that table, with D and trimming inferred from the DNA. The sample has 250,000 to 300,000 clones; over 80% are singletons. This sample was included in a study of blood T cell repertoires in COVID-19. Study in general: Samples came from the United States, Italy and Spain, spanning acute and convalescent COVID-19. T cells, B-cell-depleted T cells, or PBMCs supplied cDNA or gDNA.

The CDR3 length is 15 residues. The germline V gene encodes CDR1 SNHLY and CDR2 FYNNEI. Trimming cost V 6 bases and J 4 bases; bases outside gene matches: 7. It was during active infection that Seattle patients were enrolled and then longitudinally followed. V and J are TRBV2 and TRBJ2-1; 9 positions agree with TRBD2. Sequenced material: peripheral blood. The sequence came from a woman in her seventies with COVID-19, enrolled during active disease. The CDR3, as DNA: TGTGCCAGCAGGGGGCTAGCGGGGTGGTACAATGAGCAGTTCTTC. Translating it yields CASRGLAGWYNEQFF.